This TCR beta chain derives from a study of cytomegalovirus exposure and HLA in healthy donors. Use of 60 Vbeta and 13 Jbeta primers characterized the PCR. The table came from immunoSEQ multiplex PCR; TCRdb's copy has only in-frame clones and leaves some out. The sample includes some 180,000 clones, approximately 9.5% of them seen just once. This clone has more than one count but fewer than ten. Sequencing used PBMCs. The receptor was isolated from a woman in her thirties in good health and CMV-seropositive.

CDR3 in amino acids: CASSIGLAGVGKNIQYF. CDR3 coding DNA: TGCGCCAGCAGCATTGGACTAGCGGGAGTAGGCAAAAACATTCAGTACTTC. V is TRBV5-1 and J is TRBJ2-4; 13 bases are a match to TRBD2. Germline CDR1 is SGHRS and CDR2 is YFSETQ. There are 17 residues in the CDR3. The ends lost 4 bases at V and 3 bases at J; junction bases unmatched: 7.